The T cell receptor beta chain described here comes from a study of T-cell reconstitution after alpha-beta-depleted transplantation in children. Researchers prepared the TCRbeta library using unique molecular identifiers, the study reports. TCRdb used MiXCR to reprocess the PCR reads, holding one entry per CDR3 protein. The repertoire holds about 610,000 distinct CDR3 sequences, with over 9.5% as singletons. V shed 6 bases, J shed 5 bases, and the junction held 12 bases outside the gene matches. The germline V gene has CDR1 MNHNS and CDR2 SASEGT. This CDR3 has 16 amino acids. The TCR was taken from a human donor who donated a stem cell graft to a child with acute myeloid leukemia. The V and J genes are TRBV6-1 and TRBJ2-7; 11 bases are a match to TRBD2. The sample was PBMCs from the stem cell graft donor, taken from the stem cell graft. CDR3 sequence: CASRPWTSGLLDEQYF. The CDR3 nucleotides read TGTGCCAGCAGACCTTGGACTAGCGGGTTGTTAGACGAGCAGTACTTC.